Listed below are T cell receptor beta chains from one sample, sequenced in a study of shared T cell receptors in the human thymus. Sequencing was performed with immunoSEQ multiplex PCR; in TCRdb, only in-frame clones are kept and a portion is missing. The profile covers some 640,000 clones, with about 87% appearing a single time and roughly 0.0086% taken by the ten largest. The same data also went into a second study, on human thymus T cells.

Sequenced: thymocytes. All receptors come from a boy in the first two years of life with a congenital heart defect. Both conserved end residues are part of each CDR3.

TRBV4-3	TRBJ2-1	CASSQGTSGNGEQFF
TRBV15	TRBJ2-5	CATSRETLASMQETQYF
TRBV5-1	TRBJ1-2	CASRRDRGRGYTF
TRBV6-1	TRBJ1-1	CASSGRGAFF
TRBV28	TRBJ2-2	CASSLGFRGQGNTGELFF
TRBV30	TRBJ1-5	CAWRSGRGEVNQPQHF
TRBV25-1	TRBJ2-3	CASSEHDRSTDTQYF
TRBV30	TRBJ2-4	CAWRGGLLLAKNIQYF
TRBV7-9	TRBJ2-3	CASSPRGGSTDTQYF
TRBV7-9	TRBJ2-2	CASQPLPTGEAGELFF
TRBV28	TRBJ2-3	CASSLPIGGVFWTQDTQYF
TRBV4-3	TRBJ2-3	CASSQDGAGIDTQYF
TRBV9	TRBJ2-3	CASSVDNSGTMVTQYF
TRBV25-1	TRBJ2-7	CASSGIDRAYEQYF
TRBV2	TRBJ2-1	CASSEFHTGLAAYNEQFF
TRBV9	TRBJ2-2	CASSVADGRAGVAGELFF
TRBV30	TRBJ1-1	CAWSRQDGNTEAFF
TRBV5-8	TRBJ1-5	CASSLAGGREDQPQHF
TRBV15	TRBJ2-1	CATSRYPGQGSEFF
TRBV2	TRBJ1-6	CASSDRTGYSPLHF
TRBV21-1	TRBJ2-7	CARGGGVPYEQYF
TRBV4-1	TRBJ2-3	CASSQEGGGDTDTQYF
TRBV28	TRBJ1-3	CASSRGASGNTIYF
TRBV5-5	TRBJ2-3	CASSPAIKAGEGDTQYF
TRBV5-1	TRBJ2-3	CASSLVLAGHTDTQYF
TRBV18	TRBJ1-4	CASSPHGTGGLANEKLFF
TRBV5-1	TRBJ2-3	CASIGTGLTDTQYF
TRBV5-6	TRBJ2-1	CASSPKPVGSEQFF
TRBV25-1	TRBJ1-2	CASSESKQGRSYGYTF
TRBV4-3	TRBJ2-1	CASSQANPGGSYNEQFF
TRBV2	TRBJ1-5	CASDRGESNQPQHF
TRBV5-1	TRBJ1-4	CASRLDSPNEKLFF
TRBV29-1	TRBJ1-5	CSVALGQGRNQPQHF
TRBV5-5	TRBJ2-7	CASSLGRDRYIYEQYF
TRBV28	TRBJ2-3	CASSLRDRLRTDTQYF
TRBV15	TRBJ1-2	CATSRDPRPTGTGYGYTF
TRBV30	TRBJ1-1	CAWRAGGWDTEAFF
TRBV6-5	TRBJ1-2	CASSYSRLGAGGYTF
TRBV7-3	TRBJ1-2	CASSLTDDNYGYTF
TRBV7-2	TRBJ1-5	CASSGQGQGQPQHF
TRBV29-1	TRBJ2-2	CSAEGGTERNTGELFF
TRBV6-4	TRBJ2-2	CASSDGATGELFF
TRBV4-2	TRBJ2-7	CASSPRTRDPGPYEQYF
TRBV9	TRBJ2-5	CASSTDGLAGGDMQETQYF
TRBV5-4	TRBJ2-5	CASSPRQGWETQYF
TRBV4-1	TRBJ2-6	CASSQDTQGAPKWSGANVLTF
TRBV6-1	TRBJ1-2	CASEAFYGYTF
TRBV29-1	TRBJ2-7	CSVEAGQGVLHEQYF
TRBV27	TRBJ2-7	CASSLKGQGPQFSYEQYF
TRBV6-5	TRBJ2-4	CASSYGRDGAKNIQYF
TRBV5-1	TRBJ2-2	CASSITYRDRGGGYTGELFF
TRBV6-1	TRBJ2-7	CASSEAESGTGGYEQYF
TRBV5-4	TRBJ2-2	CASSFRRGGLWNTGELFF
TRBV28	TRBJ1-2	CASNPGGGYGYTF
TRBV7-6	TRBJ2-7	CASGLGQDGYEQYF
TRBV18	TRBJ2-1	CASSPQNTIPQTGLGHNEQFF